This T cell receptor (beta chain) was recovered during a study of early T cells in non-severe SARS-CoV-2 infection (dated by TCRdb to about 2021). Context from the whole study: Bulk RNA from unsorted whole blood was used for TCR sequencing, so alpha and beta chains could not be paired.

Set within a cohort of healthcare workers in London, UK, this nested case-control study involved weekly PCR testing of nasopharyngeal swabs along with blood sampling. Healthcare workers were recruited during the week of the UK lockdown, between 23 and 31 March 2020, and followed weekly for up to about 15 weeks. Germline trimming amounts to 0 bases on V and 3 bases on J, with 7 as the count of junction bases outside the gene matches. CDR1 and CDR2, per the germline V gene, are MGHRA and YSYEKL. The CDR3 holds 17 amino acids from the cysteine to the phenylalanine. The entry retains the CDR3 DNA only, 51 bases that are in frame from base 1. This clonotype was seen many times. Its binding antigen is unknown. Base qualities are missing; no much larger clone stands one base away. Receptors were amplified or captured by 5' RACE. Sequenced on a NextSeq 500. The TCR library protocol attached unique molecular identifiers to individual cDNA molecules to correct for sequencing error and PCR bias. TCR alpha and beta chains were both sequenced, and the abundances of alpha and beta sequences in each sample were closely correlated with each other. The published analysis was carried out like this. Decombinator V4 was used to perform V gene, J gene and CDR3 annotation of TCR sequences. TCRs were defined as expanded if a significant change between any two time points was detected under a Poisson model with p below 0.0001. Abundances of TCRs were expressed as counts per million after normalisation to the total number of TCRs sequenced in each sample. MAIT TCRs were defined by TRAV1-2 paired with TRAJ12, TRAJ20 or TRAJ33, and iNKT TCRs by TRAV10 paired with TRAJ18. VDJdb, accessed 1 November 2021, was searched for CMV, EBV and SARS-CoV-2 annotated TCRs, excluding TCRs annotated for multiple antigens. In TCRdb, the public reads were trimmed at Q25 with fastp and aligned with MiXCR, with productive beta chains retained. All rows with the same CDR3 protein become a single entry with the most common DNA and genes. None of the V and J calls come from the authors' own analysis; TCRdb made them. This sample has under 40,000 distinct CDR3 sequences in its table, and more than 5.5% of those were observed once. The ten largest clones capture around 5% of the sample.

General findings and caveats noted by the study authors: VDJdb matching was skewed toward anti-spike CD8 responses and likely underestimated virus-specific expansions, missing private and CD4 specificities.

Rearrangement joined TRBV4-1 to TRBJ2-3; 9 bases in the middle match TRBD2. This TCR was sampled from an adult who was a healthcare worker with PCR-confirmed SARS-CoV-2 infection or an uninfected control (not recorded which). Sequencing used whole blood. The DNA sequence follows: TGCGCCAGCAGCCAAGAGGGGCGGGAGGGCCGGACAGATACGCAGTATTTT. The encoded protein is CASSQEGREGRTDTQYF.